The 10 T cell receptor beta chains below were found in one sample sequenced in a study of OX40 agonist ivuxolimab in advanced cancers. TCRdb keeps only in-frame clones here, not all; method: immunoSEQ multiplex PCR. Among some 70,000 clones, more than 70% were seen once, and the ten largest hold approximately 1%. The input for sequencing was CD4+ or CD8+ T cells sorted from blood, taken in a trial of the OX40 agonist ivuxolimab. Receptors were obtained from an adult with an advanced solid tumor such as melanoma, head and neck, liver or kidney cancer.

The V gene is TRBV12-5, the J gene TRBJ2-2; 10 bases line up with TRBD1. V gave up 6 bases and J gave up 3 bases; unmatched junction bases: 4. The CDR3 has 15 residues. Germline-derived CDR1 and CDR2 are LGHNT and FRNRAP. For the CDR3, the DNA is TGTGCTAGTGGCGCGGGACAGGGGCACACCGGGGAGCTGTTTTTT. This encodes CASGAGQGHTGELFF.

The V gene is TRBV18, the J gene TRBJ1-4; D is unresolved. The ends were cut back, 3 bases at V and 8 bases at J, with 4 bases in the middle. Germline V lookup: CDR1 KGHSH, CDR2 LQKENI. This CDR3 is 11 amino acids long. Written as DNA, the CDR3 is TGTGCCAGCTCACCGGGAGAAAAACTGTTTTTT. It yields the protein CASSPGEKLFF.

This rearrangement joins TRBV18 to TRBJ1-1, with D hard to call. This CDR3 is built from 15 residues. Germline V gives CDR1 KGHSH, CDR2 LQKENI. Deletions cut 5 bases from V and 5 bases from J, with 18 bases between. The CDR3 region has the DNA TGTGCCAGCTCATCTGGAGTGAGTAGCGGTACTGAAGCTTTCTTT. Protein sequence: CASSSGVSSGTEAFF.

The rearrangement links TRBV4-1 to TRBJ2-7; D is perhaps TRBD1 (6 bases). The CDR3 runs 17 residues. V shed 4 bases and J shed 6 bases, with 25 bases lying between them. In germline, CDR1 is MGHRA, CDR2 YSYEKL. The CDR3 reads CASSPIFKQGSKGEQYF. CDR3 nucleotides: TGCGCCAGCAGCCCAATATTTAAGCAGGGGTCGAAGGGCGAGCAGTACTTC.

The CDR3 DNA reads as TGTGCCAGCAGTTTTAAGGCAGGAACTGGAAAGGAGCAGTTCTTC. Its protein is CASSFKAGTGKEQFF. The rearrangement links TRBV27 to TRBJ2-1; no clear D gene. The germline gives CDR1 MNHEY, CDR2 SMNVEV (reference sequence). This CDR3 spans 15 amino acids. Trimming took 3 bases from V and 10 from J, leaving 19 bases between them.

The J gene is TRBJ1-2, the V gene TRBV7-9; tentatively, D is TRBD1 (6 bases). CDR1 is SEHNR, CDR2 FQNEAQ, per germline (reference sequence). This CDR3 has 17 residues. Trimming took 5 bases from V and 4 from J, leaving 23 bases between them. The CDR3 loop reads CASSPTKQGDGVYGYTF. The CDR3 DNA sequence: TGTGCCAGCAGCCCCACCAAACAGGGTGACGGGGTCTATGGCTACACCTTC.

The V gene is TRBV11-2, the J gene TRBJ2-1, with 7 bases matching TRBD1. The CDR3 is made up of 16 amino acids. J was trimmed by 0 bases and V by 6 bases; bases with no gene match: 8. Germline lookup yields CDR1 SGHAT and CDR2 FQNNGV. DNA of the CDR3: TGTGCCAGCAGGCCCGGCACAGGGGCCTCCTACAATGAGCAGTTCTTC. This gives the protein CASRPGTGASYNEQFF.

The J gene is TRBJ2-3, the V gene TRBV11-2, with D maybe TRBD2 (5 bases). The CDR3 totals 16 residues. Trimming shortened V by 5 bases and J by 1 base, and 16 bases separated the two germline ends. The germline V gene encodes CDR1 SGHAT and CDR2 FQNNGV. The CDR3 bases are TGTGCCAGCAGCGAGAGGGCAGCGGACGGCACAGATACGCAGTATTTT. Its translation is CASSERAADGTDTQYF.

CDR3 amino acids: CAIRLGDRVVETQYF. In nucleotides, the CDR3 is TGTGCCATCAGGCTAGGGGACAGGGTTGTGGAGACCCAGTACTTC. V usage is TRBV10-3 and J usage is TRBJ2-5; 9 bases match TRBD1. J gave up 5 bases and V 6 bases, and 10 bases lay outside the gene matches. The CDR3 runs 15 residues. Germline loops: CDR1 ENHRY, CDR2 SYGVKD.

This clone showed up just a few times. V usage is TRBV30 and J usage is TRBJ1-2, with D tentatively TRBD1 (5 bases). The CDR3 loop spans 12 amino acids. The V end was cut by 5 bases, the J end by 5 bases, with 12 bases between. CDR1 and CDR2 (germline): GTSNPN, SVGIG (reference sequence). In nucleotides, the CDR3 is TGTGCCTGGCAGGGAGAGTGGTATGGCTACACCTTC. Its translation is CAWQGEWYGYTF.